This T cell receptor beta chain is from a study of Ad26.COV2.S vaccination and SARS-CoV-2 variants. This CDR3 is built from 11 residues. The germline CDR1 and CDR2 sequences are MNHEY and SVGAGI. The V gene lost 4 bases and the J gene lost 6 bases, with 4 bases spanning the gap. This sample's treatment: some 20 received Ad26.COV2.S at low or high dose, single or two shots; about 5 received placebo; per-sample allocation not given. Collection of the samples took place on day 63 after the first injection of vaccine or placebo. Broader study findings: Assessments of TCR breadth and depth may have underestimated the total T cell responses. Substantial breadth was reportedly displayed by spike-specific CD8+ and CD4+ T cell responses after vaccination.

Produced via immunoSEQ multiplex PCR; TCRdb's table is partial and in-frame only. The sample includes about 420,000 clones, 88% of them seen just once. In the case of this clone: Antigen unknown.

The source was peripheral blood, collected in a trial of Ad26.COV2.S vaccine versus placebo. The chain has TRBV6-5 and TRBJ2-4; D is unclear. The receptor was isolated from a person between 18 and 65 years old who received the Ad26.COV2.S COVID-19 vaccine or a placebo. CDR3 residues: CASSSGNIQYF. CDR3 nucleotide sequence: TGTGCCAGCAGTTCTGGAAACATTCAGTACTTC.